This entry describes one T cell receptor beta chain. The target antigen is unknown. These data originate in a study of vaccination and CD4 T cells after COVID-19. Study summary: Overlapping peptides covering the spike proteins of SARS-CoV-2, HCoV-NL63, HCoV-OC43 and HCoV-229E were added to stimulate cells.

The study sequenced cultured CD4+ T cell DNA using the Oncomine TCR Beta short-read assay. MiXCR, run by TCRdb on the PCR reads, gives a single entry per CDR3 protein. The sample lists 8,000 to 9,500 distinct CDR3 sequences, roughly three fifths seen once, with roughly 16% in the top ten. Findings and limits, study-wide: Sampling was limited to relatively few convalescent patients, with no early post-infection timepoints studied.

Treatment: approximately 11-day PBMC culture with coronavirus spike peptide pools or control peptides (ViraFEST assay). Positive PCR dates spanned March to December 2020, predating US Alpha, Beta and Delta variants. In germline, CDR1 is SGHNT, CDR2 YENEEA. This CDR3 region has 13 residues. Trimming stripped 6 bases from V and 7 bases from J, with 10 bases between. The input for sequencing was cultured CD4+ T cells from blood, taken after SARS-CoV-2 vaccination. The origin of this receptor is a human donor with COVID-19. This sequence joins TRBV11-3 and TRBJ1-6; D gene ambiguous. The CDR3 coding sequence is TGTGCCAGCAGTCTTACGGGGAATTCACCCCTCCACTTT. Amino acid sequence: CASSLTGNSPLHF.